The rows below give T cell receptor beta chains drawn from one sample of a study of blood T cell repertoires in COVID-19. Sequenced by immunoSEQ multiplex PCR; TCRdb stores in-frame clones only, minus some. The repertoire consists of roughly 270,000 clones, with about four fifths occurring once and the leading ten covering about 5%. Sequences were obtained from PBMCs or T cells enriched from blood (not recorded which). The receptors derive from a man aged 35 to 55 who had been exposed to COVID-19. CDR3s include the opening cysteine and the closing phenylalanine or tryptophan. A D gene is named only where the DNA matches it firmly. The size of a clone is reported for some rows only, either as once, few or many, or as a class for expanded clones.

D	V	J	size	DNA	CDR3
TRBD1	TRBV4-2	TRBJ1-2	-	TGTGCCAGCAGCTCCGAACCGGGACAGGGGACTGGCTACACCTTC	CASSSEPGQGTGYTF
TRBD2	TRBV5-1	TRBJ2-1	-	TGCGCCAGCAGCTTTAGCGGGGCTGGCAATGAGCAGTTCTTC	CASSFSGAGNEQFF
-	TRBV2	TRBJ2-7	few	TGTGCCAGCAGTAATTGGGGGGGACAGGCCGAGCCCTACGAGCAGTACTTC	CASSNWGGQAEPYEQYF
-	TRBV28	TRBJ1-2	-	TGTGCCAGCAGTTTAGGCAGGGATTATGGCTACACCTTC	CASSLGRDYGYTF
-	TRBV2	TRBJ2-1	-	TGTGCCAGCTCAGAAGCCCTGAGACTATTTGGGATGGGCAATGAGCAGTTCTTC	CASSEALRLFGMGNEQFF
-	TRBV2	TRBJ1-2	-	TGTGCCAGCAGTCGAGGGCAGGTTAACTATGGCTACACCTTC	CASSRGQVNYGYTF
-	TRBV7-3	TRBJ1-1	-	TGTGCCAGCAGCCACGGGTCCTACACTGAAGCTTTCTTT	CASSHGSYTEAFF
TRBD1	TRBV30	TRBJ1-1	-	TGTGCCTGGACAAGAGGGGACAGTGAAGCTTTCTTT	CAWTRGDSEAFF
TRBD1	TRBV7-9	TRBJ1-5	-	TGTGCCAGCAGCCTTACCAAAGACAGGGGGCGAGGACAGCCCCAGCATTTT	CASSLTKDRGRGQPQHF
-	TRBV19	TRBJ2-3	-	TGTGCCAGTAGTATTAGAGGGCTGAGCACAGATACGCAGTATTTT	CASSIRGLSTDTQYF
-	TRBV5-1	TRBJ1-2	-	TGCGCCAGCAGCTTGGGCGACTATGGCTACACCTTC	CASSLGDYGYTF
-	TRBV7-9	TRBJ1-2	once	TGTGCCAGCAGCTTAGAACCAGTCAGGGTATTCTATGGCTACACCTTC	CASSLEPVRVFYGYTF
-	TRBV6-5	TRBJ1-2	few	TGTGCCAGCCTTACCCCCCCCGGGGGTGGCTACACCTTC	CASLTPPGGGYTF
TRBD2	TRBV4-1	TRBJ2-1	-	TGCGCCAGCAGCCACGCGGGAGGTAAGAATGAGCAGTTCTTC	CASSHAGGKNEQFF
TRBD1	TRBV13	TRBJ1-2	-	TGTGCCAGCAGCTTAGGCGAGCCGACAGGGCTATGTACCTCTTTC	CASSLGEPTGLCTSF
-	TRBV27	TRBJ1-2	-	TGTGCCAGCAGTCCGACTCCCAACTATGGCTACACCTTC	CASSPTPNYGYTF
-	TRBV24-1	TRBJ2-5	-	TGTGCCACCAGTGAAACGACAGGAGCGGAGACCCAGTACTTC	CATSETTGAETQYF
TRBD1	TRBV19	TRBJ1-1	many	TGTGCCAGTAGTTTACACAGGGGGCAATACACTGAAGCTTTCTTT	CASSLHRGQYTEAFF
-	TRBV12-3/TRBV12-4	TRBJ2-2	-	TGTGCCAGCAGTTTAGGGACAGGGGAGCTGTTTTTT	CASSLGTGELFF
-	TRBV6-6	TRBJ2-7	-	TGTGCCAGCAGCGGGACACCCTCCTACGAGCAGTACTTC	CASSGTPSYEQYF
-	TRBV4-1	TRBJ1-3	-	TGCGCCAGCAGCCAAGATCCTTCCGGCTCTGGAAACACCATATATTTT	CASSQDPSGSGNTIYF
TRBD1	TRBV11-2	TRBJ2-6	-	TGTGCCAGCAGCTTAGAGGTCGGGACAGGGGGTTACTCTGGGGCCAACGTCCTGACTTTC	CASSLEVGTGGYSGANVLTF
-	TRBV5-8	TRBJ1-6	-	TGTGCCAGCAGCCGGGGGGGTTATAATTCACCCCTCCACTTT	CASSRGGYNSPLHF
-	TRBV14	TRBJ2-5	-	TGTGCCAGCAGCCAAGGAGACTCCCCAATAGGAACCCAGTACTTC	CASSQGDSPIGTQYF
-	TRBV27	TRBJ2-1	-	TGTGCCAGCAGTCCCGGGGTCGAGCAGTTCTTC	CASSPGVEQFF
-	TRBV30	TRBJ1-5	-	TGTGCCTGGGCGGGAGTCGGTCAGCCCCAGCATTTT	CAWAGVGQPQHF
TRBD1	TRBV7-8	TRBJ1-2	-	TGTGCCAGCAGCCCCCGGGGGAGGACAGGGCAGGCTTCTTACACCTTC	CASSPRGRTGQASYTF
TRBD1	TRBV11-3	TRBJ2-1	few	TGTGCCAGCAGCTTACTTGGACAGGGGGGCTACAATGAGCAGTTCTTC	CASSLLGQGGYNEQFF
-	TRBV29-1	TRBJ2-3	-	TGCAGCGCCCTGGGGGGAGCCGGGTTTAGCACAGATACGCAGTATTTT	CSALGGAGFSTDTQYF
-	TRBV9	TRBJ2-5	-	TGTGCCAGCAGCGTAGGATCCAGCGGGCAAGAGACCCAGTACTTC	CASSVGSSGQETQYF
TRBD2	TRBV5-1	TRBJ2-1	many	TGCGCCAGCAGCTCCCAAGCGGGAGGTGTGGATGAGCAGTTCTTC	CASSSQAGGVDEQFF
-	TRBV7-9	TRBJ1-2	-	TGTGCCAGCAGTCCAGGCGGGGGGACTAACTATGGCTACACCTTC	CASSPGGGTNYGYTF
-	TRBV7-3	TRBJ2-7	-	TGTGCCAGCAGCTTAATGTCGGCCAGGGTCAACGAGCAGTACTTC	CASSLMSARVNEQYF
-	TRBV9	TRBJ2-1	-	TGTGCCAGCAGCGTAGCTAGGCTCGACAATGAGCAGTTCTTC	CASSVARLDNEQFF
-	TRBV28	TRBJ1-1	few	TGTGCCAGCAGCTCTACAGGGAACACTGAAGCTTTCTTT	CASSSTGNTEAFF
TRBD1	TRBV6-1	TRBJ1-3	-	TGTGCCAGCAGTGACCGTCATCATGACAGGGGGCCTGGAAACACCATATATTTT	CASSDRHHDRGPGNTIYF
TRBD1	TRBV18	TRBJ1-4	-	TGTGCCAGCTCACTCGGGACAGGTCGCGAAAAACTGTTTTTT	CASSLGTGREKLFF
TRBD1	TRBV12-5	TRBJ1-6	-	TGTGCTAGTGGCCTGGGACAGGACGGTTCACCCCTCCACTTT	CASGLGQDGSPLHF
-	TRBV7-3	TRBJ1-1	-	TGTGCCAGCAGCCCCCAAACTGAAGCTTTCTTT	CASSPQTEAFF
-	TRBV2	TRBJ2-7	-	TGTGCCAGCAGACGGGAAACCTACGAGCAGTACTTC	CASRRETYEQYF
-	TRBV25-1	TRBJ1-4	-	TGTGCCAGCAGTGATTCGGGACAAGAAAAACTGTTTTTT	CASSDSGQEKLFF
-	TRBV5-5	TRBJ1-4	-	TGTGCCAGCAGCTTGGGAAGGACAAGAGCAACTAATGAAAAACTGTTTTTT	CASSLGRTRATNEKLFF
-	TRBV27	TRBJ1-3	few	TGTGCCAGTGGTTCGGGGGCTGGAAACACCATATATTTT	CASGSGAGNTIYF
-	TRBV29-1	TRBJ2-2	many	TGCAGCGTTGGATGGACATCGAACACCGGGGAGCTGTTTTTT	CSVGWTSNTGELFF
TRBD2	TRBV27	TRBJ2-2	-	TGTGCCAGCAGTTTATATGTCTCGTTCCAGCGGGGGAACACCGGGGAGCTGTTTTTT	CASSLYVSFQRGNTGELFF
TRBD1	TRBV5-1	TRBJ2-2	-	TGCGCCAGCAGCTTGGTGGCAGGGGGAACCGGGGAGCTGTTTTTT	CASSLVAGGTGELFF
TRBD2	TRBV25-1	TRBJ2-7	-	TGTGCCAGCAGTGCCAACTACGGGACTAGCGGGAGAGGCGAGCAGTACTTC	CASSANYGTSGRGEQYF
-	TRBV2	TRBJ1-5	-	TGTGCCCGACGGGGAGGTAATAATCAGCCCCAGCATTTT	CARRGGNNQPQHF
-	TRBV3-1/TRBV3-2	TRBJ1-4	-	TGTGCCAGCAGCCCCGGGTTTAGTCTGCGGGATGAAAAACTGTTTTTT	CASSPGFSLRDEKLFF
TRBD1	TRBV5-1	TRBJ2-7	-	TGCGCCAGCAGCCACGACAGGGTGGACGAGCAGTACTTC	CASSHDRVDEQYF
-	TRBV12-5	TRBJ2-1	-	TGTGCTAGTGGCGGGGTACAGACCTACAATGAGCAGTTCTTC	CASGGVQTYNEQFF
-	TRBV19	TRBJ2-1	-	TGTGCCAGTAGTATGTTGGTAGCGAGGAACAATGAGCAGTTCTTC	CASSMLVARNNEQFF